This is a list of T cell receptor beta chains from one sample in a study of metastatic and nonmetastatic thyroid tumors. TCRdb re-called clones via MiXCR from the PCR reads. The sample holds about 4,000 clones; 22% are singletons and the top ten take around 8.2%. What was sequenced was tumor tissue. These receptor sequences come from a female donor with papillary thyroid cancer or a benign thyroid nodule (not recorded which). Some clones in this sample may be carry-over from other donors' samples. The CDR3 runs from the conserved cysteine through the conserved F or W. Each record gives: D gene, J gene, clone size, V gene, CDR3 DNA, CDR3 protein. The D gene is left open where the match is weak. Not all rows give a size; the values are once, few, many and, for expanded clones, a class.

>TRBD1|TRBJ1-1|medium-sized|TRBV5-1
TGCGCCAGCAGAATCCGGGACAGGGGTCTAGGCACTGAAGCTTTCTTT
CASRIRDRGLGTEAFF
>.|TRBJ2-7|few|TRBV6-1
TGTGCCAGCAGTGAAGCAACTAGACCCTCCTACGAGCAGTACTTC
CASSEATRPSYEQYF
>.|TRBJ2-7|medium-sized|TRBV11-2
TGTGCCAGCAGTCTATACACCTACGAGCAGTACTTC
CASSLYTYEQYF
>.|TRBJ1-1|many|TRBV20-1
TGCAGTGATATCGGGGGCTCGAAACGCACTGAAGCTTTCTTT
CSDIGGSKRTEAFF
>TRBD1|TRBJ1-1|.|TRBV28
TGTGCCAGCAGTTTCGCGGGGGGACAGGGGGCGAACACTGAAGCTTTCTTT
CASSFAGGQGANTEAFF
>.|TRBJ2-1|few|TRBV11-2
TGTGCCAGCAGCTTAGGAAACAATGAGCAGTTCTTC
CASSLGNNEQFF
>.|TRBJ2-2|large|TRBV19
.
CASSIEGQFFGELFF
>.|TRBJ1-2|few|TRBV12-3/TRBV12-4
TGTGCCAGCAGCCGGGGAGCGGGCTACACCTTC
CASSRGAGYTF
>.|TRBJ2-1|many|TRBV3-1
TGTGCCAGCAGCCCATCTAGCTTCCCCAGCGATGAGCAGTTCTTC
CASSPSSFPSDEQFF
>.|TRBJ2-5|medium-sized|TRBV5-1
TGCGCCAGAGCCCGGCGGGTTGGGCAAGAGACCCAGTACTTC
CARARRVGQETQYF
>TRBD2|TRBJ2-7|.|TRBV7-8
TGTGCCAGCAGCTTAGGTCCCAGCGGGGAGCTGTACTTC
CASSLGPSGELYF
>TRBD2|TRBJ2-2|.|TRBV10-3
TGTGCCATCAGTCGGACTAGCGGAAACACCGGGGAGCTGTTTTTT
CAISRTSGNTGELFF
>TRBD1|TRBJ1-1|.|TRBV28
TGTGCCAGCAGAGTGACAGGGGGCGGAACTGAAGCTTTCTTT
CASRVTGGGTEAFF
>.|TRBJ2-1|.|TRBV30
TGTGCCTGGAGTGGAGGGAAACCTAACAATGAGCAGTTCTTC
CAWSGGKPNNEQFF
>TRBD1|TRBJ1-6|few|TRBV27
TGTGCCAGCAGTACACAGGGGGGCAATTCACCCCTCCACTTT
CASSTQGGNSPLHF
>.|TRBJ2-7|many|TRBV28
TGTGCCAGCAGTCGATCACAGGTATTGTACGAGCAGTACTTC
CASSRSQVLYEQYF
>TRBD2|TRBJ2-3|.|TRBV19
TGTGCCAGTAGGCGACTAGCGGGGTCAGATACGCAGTATTTT
CASRRLAGSDTQYF
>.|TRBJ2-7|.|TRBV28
TGTGCCAACACCGTAGGGACTCGCTCCTACGAGCAGTACTTC
CANTVGTRSYEQYF
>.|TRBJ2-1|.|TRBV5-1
TGCGCCAGCAGATGGGGGAGTGGGCCACACAATGAGCAGTTCTTC
CASRWGSGPHNEQFF
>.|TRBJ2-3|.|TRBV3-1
TGTGCCAGCAGCCAAAGTATGCGGACTCCGCAGTATTTT
CASSQSMRTPQYF
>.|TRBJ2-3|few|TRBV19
TGTGCCAGTAGTGTCGGAATTTCCACAGATACGCAGTATTTT
CASSVGISTDTQYF
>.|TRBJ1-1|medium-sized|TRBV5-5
TGTGCCAGCACTCAGGGGTACGAAGCTTTCTTT
CASTQGYEAFF
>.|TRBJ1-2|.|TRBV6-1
TGTGCCAGCAGTACACCTGGACAAGCTAACTATGGCTACACCTTC
CASSTPGQANYGYTF
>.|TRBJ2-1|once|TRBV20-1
TGCAGTGCTAGAGATTGGCGGGGCAGCTCCTACAATGAGCAGTTCTTC
CSARDWRGSSYNEQFF
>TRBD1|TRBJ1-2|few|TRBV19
TGTGCCAGTAGTGTACAGGGGAACTATGGCTACACCTTC
CASSVQGNYGYTF
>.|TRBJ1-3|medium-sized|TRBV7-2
TGTGCCAGCAGCTTAGCACAGATGAGCTCTGGAAACACCATATATTTT
CASSLAQMSSGNTIYF
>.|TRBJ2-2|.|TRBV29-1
TGCAGCGTCAAGCAGGGGGGGTTGGACACCGGGGAGCTGTTTTTT
CSVKQGGLDTGELFF
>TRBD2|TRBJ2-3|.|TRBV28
TGTGCCAGCAGTCTCGGACTAGCGGGAGATTGGACAGATACGCAGTATTTT
CASSLGLAGDWTDTQYF
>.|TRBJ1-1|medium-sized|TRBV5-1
TGCGCCAGCAGTCAACTAGGGGATCCCATGAACACTGAAGCTTTCTTT
CASSQLGDPMNTEAFF
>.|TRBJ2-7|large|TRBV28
TGTGCCAGCACCTCCCACTACGAGCAGTACTTC
CASTSHYEQYF
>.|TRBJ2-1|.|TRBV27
TGTGCCAGCAGTAACGGAAACTACAATGAGCAGTTCTTC
CASSNGNYNEQFF
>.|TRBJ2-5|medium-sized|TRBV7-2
TGTGCCAGCAGCTTAATAGAAAAAGAGACCCAGTACTTC
CASSLIEKETQYF
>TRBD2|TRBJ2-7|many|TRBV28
TGTGCCAGCAGTTCCCAGACTAGCGGGACGAGGTACGAGCAGTACTTC
CASSSQTSGTRYEQYF
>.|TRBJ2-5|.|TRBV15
TGTGCCACCAGCCCCCGCGGGGAGTCTGGAGAGACCCAGTACTTC
CATSPRGESGETQYF
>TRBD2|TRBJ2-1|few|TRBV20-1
TGCAGTGCTAGAGATCGGGGCGGGAGTGTGGGTAGGAATGAGCAGTTCTTC
CSARDRGGSVGRNEQFF
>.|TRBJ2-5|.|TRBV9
TGTGCCAGCAGCTTTACCGGACTAGAAGGGGGGGAGACCCAGTACTTC
CASSFTGLEGGETQYF
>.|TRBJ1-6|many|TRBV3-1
TGTGCCAGCAGCCTCCGTCCCCCTCAAGCGGGGGGTTCACCCCTCCACTTT
CASSLRPPQAGGSPLHF
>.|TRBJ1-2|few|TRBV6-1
TGTGCCAGCAGGGATTCCACAGTATGCTACACCTTC
CASRDSTVCYTF
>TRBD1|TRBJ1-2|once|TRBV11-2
TGTGCCAGCAGCTCCCAGGGGGACTATGGCTACACCTTC
CASSSQGDYGYTF
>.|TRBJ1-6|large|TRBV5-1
TGCGCCAGCAGCTTTGAGGACAGCTATAATTCACCCCTCCACTTT
CASSFEDSYNSPLHF
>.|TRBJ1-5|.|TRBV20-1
TGCAGTGCTACCCCAGGGGACACTCATCAGCCCCAGCATTTT
CSATPGDTHQPQHF
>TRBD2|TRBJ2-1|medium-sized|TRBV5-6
TGTGCCAGCAAGGAACAGCTAGCGGGAAATGAGCAGTTCTTC
CASKEQLAGNEQFF
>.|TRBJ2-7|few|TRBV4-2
TGTGCCAGCGGCCAAGATCTGGGCTCTAGCTCTAACGAGCAGTACTTC
CASGQDLGSSSNEQYF
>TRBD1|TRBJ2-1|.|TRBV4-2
TGTGCCAGCAGCCAAGACGGGACAGAAAACAATGAGCAGTTCTTC
CASSQDGTENNEQFF
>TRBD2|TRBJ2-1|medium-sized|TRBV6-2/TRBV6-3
TGTGCCAGCAGCCGTCCCTATATGGCGGGAGGGCGATATGAGCAGTTCTTC
CASSRPYMAGGRYEQFF
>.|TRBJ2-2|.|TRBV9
TGTGCCAGCAGCCCTCACGAGGAGCTGTTTTTT
CASSPHEELFF
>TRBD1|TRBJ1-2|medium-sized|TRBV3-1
TGTGCCAGCAGCCAACTGACAGGGACCTATGGCTACACCTTC
CASSQLTGTYGYTF
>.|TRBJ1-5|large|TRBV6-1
TGTGCCAGCAGTCGGCCCAATCAGCCCCAGCATTTT
CASSRPNQPQHF
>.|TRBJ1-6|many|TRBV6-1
TGTGCCAGCAGTGAAGCGGACGGGCTAGACTCACCCCTCCACTTT
CASSEADGLDSPLHF